This T cell receptor (beta chain) was documented in a study of T cells after yellow fever vaccination. A process of 5'RACE template switching, which added a universal primer site and UMIs, was used to make TCR cDNA. TCRdb recomputed calls from the 5' RACE reads with MiXCR, one row per CDR3 protein. The table lists approximately 74,000 distinct CDR3 sequences, about 6% of them singletons. V dropped 0 bases and J dropped 2; count of bases not matched to a gene: 4. The CDR3 extends over 16 amino acids. Germline V gene sequence: CDR1 SGHRS, CDR2 YFSETQ. Study-level points and caveats: Post-booster repertoires again held most primary-vaccination clones (96% CD4, just under 90% CD8). The presence of abundant clonotypes contaminating from the bulk population was possible in FACS-sorted repertoires.

This clonotype was observed at least ten times. The target antigen is unknown. The clonotype comes from a man between 18 and 35 years old who received the YFV17D yellow fever vaccine. The chain is built from TRBV5-1 and TRBJ2-1, with 8 bases identical to TRBD2. The material sequenced was CD4+ T cells sorted from PBMCs, taken around 14 days after the first yellow fever vaccination. Written as DNA, the CDR3 is TGCGCCAGCAGCTTGGGCCCAGCGGGGGCCTACAATGAGCAGTTCTTC. As protein: CASSLGPAGAYNEQFF.